The subject of this entry is one TCR beta chain. Its antigen is unidentified. CDR3 length: 15 amino acids. CDR1 is LGHNA and CDR2 is YNFKEQ in the germline V gene. V gave up 3 bases and J gave up 2 bases; unmatched junction bases: 7. This record comes from a study of cytomegalovirus exposure and HLA in healthy donors. Profiling relied on immunoSEQ multiplex PCR, and the TCRdb table lists in-frame clones only, not all of them. The sample has about 120,000 clones, over 75% seen once. Study conclusions and caveats: Subsequent analysis revealed that first-cohort TCR clusters tended to co-occur in the roughly 120 validation repertoires. With high specificity and sensitivity, the classifier reportedly diagnosed cytomegalovirus status. The study designated 150 to 200 TCR beta chains cytomegalovirus-associated.

The chain is built from TRBV4-2 and TRBJ2-7, with TRBD1 matching 7 bases. The specimen was PBMCs. This receptor was obtained from a woman between 25 and 40 years old in good health and CMV-seronegative. CDR3 DNA: TGTGCCAGCAGCCAGAGGGGACAGAGCACCTACGAGCAGTACTTC. Protein sequence: CASSQRGQSTYEQYF.